This T cell receptor beta chain is drawn from a study of CD8 T cells in ankylosing spondylitis. Study outcomes and limitations: Blood from ankylosing spondylitis patients appeared to carry a characteristic roughly eight-variant TCR beta motif. Disease-linked clones were CD8+ and relatively rare in peripheral blood. Disease-linked clones reportedly concentrated significantly in matched ankylosing spondylitis synovial fluid.

This clonotype was seen ten or more times. What it recognizes is unknown. Researchers built TCR beta libraries using quantitative 5'-RACE with molecular barcodes. TCRdb re-called the 5' RACE reads through MiXCR, storing one row per CDR3 protein. In the table there are some 130,000 distinct CDR3 sequences, around 7.9% of which are singletons. Sequencing input: blood, either unsorted or a sorted T cell fraction (not recorded which). The clonotype originates from a female donor with ankylosing spondylitis or in good health (not recorded which).

In nucleotides, the CDR3 is TGCGCCAGCAGCTCCCCGGGACTAGCGGCACTAAGTGAGCAGTTCTTC. Amino acids: CASSSPGLAALSEQFF. V gene TRBV5-1 combines with J gene TRBJ2-1; 11 bases are a match to TRBD2. Germline assignment: CDR1 SGHRS and CDR2 YFSETQ. V shed 3 bases and J 9 bases; nucleotides not matched to a gene: 11. This CDR3 contains 16 residues.